The 22 T cell receptor beta chains in this list originate from one sample, sequenced in a study of cytomegalovirus exposure and HLA in healthy donors. Amplification used 60 Vbeta primers and 13 Jbeta primers. Some clones are missing from TCRdb's copy, which holds only in-frame ones; the method was immunoSEQ multiplex PCR. Among around 160,000 clones listed, around four fifths were seen once. Input material: PBMCs. All receptors derive from a male donor in good health and CMV-seronegative.

The chain combines TRBV7-8 with TRBJ1-5; possible D gene TRBD1, 6 bases. The germline V gene encodes CDR1 SGHVS and CDR2 FQNEAQ. V lost 3 bases and J lost 4, with 13 bases in between. The CDR3 has 15 residues. The CDR3, as DNA: TGTGCCAGCAGCTTGCCTCCGGGACATAATCAGCCCCAGCATTTT. Amino acids: CASSLPPGHNQPQHF.

The chain combines TRBV7-9 with TRBJ1-1, with a possible D match to TRBD1 (5 bases). Deletions cut 1 base from V and 6 bases from J, with 9 bases between. Per the germline V gene, CDR1 is SEHNR and CDR2 is FQNEAQ (reference sequence). The CDR3 is 13 residues long. The CDR3 protein is CASSLVGGAEAFF. CDR3 DNA sequence: TGTGCCAGCAGCTTAGTTGGGGGGGCTGAAGCTTTCTTT.

The chain employs TRBV6-5 and TRBJ2-3; TRBD2 aligns across 7 bases. The CDR3 is 14 residues long. Per the germline V gene, CDR1 is MNHEY and CDR2 is SVGAGI. Losses at the gene ends were 8 bases for V and 2 bases for J; bases not matched to a gene: 7. CDR3 protein: CASRTAGFTDTQYF. CDR3 in DNA: TGTGCCAGCCGAACAGCGGGATTCACAGATACGCAGTATTTT.

This sequence joins TRBV5-4 and TRBJ2-7; the D gene is possibly TRBD2 (5 bases). The germline V and J ends were trimmed by 3 bases and 4 bases, with 8 bases remaining between them. Germline V gives CDR1 SGHNT, CDR2 YYREEE (reference sequence). The CDR3 length is 12 residues. CDR3 sequence reads: CASSSDLYEQYF. CDR3 DNA sequence: TGTGCCAGCAGCTCGGACTTGTACGAGCAGTACTTC.

The chain joins TRBV28 to TRBJ1-1; 10 nucleotides line up with TRBD1. Unmatched junction bases numbered 7, after V lost 6 bases and J lost 6 bases. The CDR3 is 14 amino acids. Germline V gene sequence: CDR1 MDHEN, CDR2 SYDVKM. CDR3 coding DNA: TGTGCCAGCAGCTGGAGGACAGGGGGGGCTGAAGCTTTCTTT. This sequence encodes CASSWRTGGAEAFF.

The chain employs TRBV6-5 and TRBJ1-2; D is perhaps TRBD1 (5 bases). The V gene's germline CDR1 is MNHEY and CDR2 SVGAGI. Trimming pared 3 bases from V and 2 bases from J, leaving 13 bases between. The CDR3 is made up of 15 amino acids. CDR3 DNA: TGTGCCAGCAGTTATGCTCCGGGGGACAACTATGGCTACACCTTC. Translating gives CASSYAPGDNYGYTF.

The chain carries TRBV25-1 and TRBJ2-7, with 10 bases identical to TRBD1. The CDR3 totals 17 residues. The V gene's germline CDR1 is MGHDK and CDR2 SYGVNS. V dropped 11 bases and J dropped 0; count of bases not matched to a gene: 16. The CDR3 loop reads CASTGTGAEGPSYEQYF. DNA for the CDR3: TGTGCCTCCACCGGGACAGGGGCCGAAGGACCCTCCTACGAGCAGTACTTC.

This rearrangement joins TRBV5-1 to TRBJ2-3; D unclear. Germline loops: CDR1 SGHRS, CDR2 YFSETQ. V was shortened by 2 bases and J by 2 bases, with 21 bases between the two germline ends. This CDR3 is 18 amino acids long. CDR3 residues: CASSFASGWVRNTDTQYF. CDR3 in DNA: TGCGCCAGCAGCTTCGCCTCAGGATGGGTTCGTAACACAGATACGCAGTATTTT.

This clone was picked up one time. The chain recombines TRBV28 with TRBJ1-1; 7 positions match TRBD1. The CDR3 contains 14 residues. Germline assignment: CDR1 MDHEN and CDR2 SYDVKM. The trim removed 6 bases at V and 1 base at J, leaving 5 bases unmatched. CDR3 amino acids: CASRPGGTNTEAFF. The CDR3 DNA follows: TGTGCCAGCAGACCAGGGGGGACGAACACTGAAGCTTTCTTT.

This chain connects TRBV28 to TRBJ1-3; no clear D gene. V was shortened by 8 bases and J by 1 base, with 12 bases between the two germline ends. Germline-derived CDR1 and CDR2 are MDHEN and SYDVKM. The CDR3 runs 14 residues. CDR3 sequence: CASGPPVSGNTIYF. The CDR3 DNA sequence: TGTGCCAGCGGGCCTCCGGTTTCTGGAAACACCATATATTTT.

The chain is built from TRBV7-2 and TRBJ2-3; D unclear. The germline V gene encodes CDR1 SGHTA and CDR2 FQGNSA. The germline V and J ends were trimmed by 2 bases and 5 bases, with 8 bases remaining between them. The CDR3 is made up of 13 amino acids. The CDR3 protein is CASSLRYGDTQYF. The CDR3, as DNA: TGTGCCAGCAGCTTAAGATACGGAGATACGCAGTATTTT.

This chain joins TRBV15 and TRBJ2-1; tentative D call: TRBD1 (6 bases). The CDR3 loop spans 15 amino acids. The germline CDR1 and CDR2 sequences are LNHNV and YYDKDF (reference sequence). V lost 0 bases and J lost 9, with 15 bases in between. CDR3 protein: CATSRDDRMGGEQFF. In nucleotides, the CDR3 is TGTGCCACCAGCAGAGATGACAGGATGGGTGGTGAGCAGTTCTTC.

DNA of the CDR3: TGTGCCAGCAAACCGGACAGGGCCCCCTCCTACGAGCAGTACTTC. It is translated as CASKPDRAPSYEQYF. The J gene is TRBJ2-7, the V gene TRBV6-5; 8 bases are a match to TRBD1. The CDR3 has 15 amino acids. The V gene end was trimmed by 7 bases and the J gene end by 0 bases; junction bases not matched to a gene: 8. The V gene's germline CDR1 is MNHEY and CDR2 SVGAGI.

This sequence joins TRBV6-5 and TRBJ2-3; D unclear. This CDR3 is 12 amino acids long. The V gene's germline CDR1 is MNHEY and CDR2 SVGAGI. Trimming took off 5 bases at V and 10 bases at J, with 13 bases between the two ends. In DNA, the CDR3 is TGTGCCAGCAGTGAAGTCCGAGCTTCGCAGTATTTT. It specifies CASSEVRASQYF.

The chain uses TRBV19 and TRBJ1-1, with D tentatively TRBD1 (5 bases). The CDR3 covers 13 residues. Germline V gene sequence: CDR1 LNHDA, CDR2 SQIVND (reference sequence). The V end was cut by 1 base, the J end by 4 bases, with 7 bases between. CDR3 amino acids: CASSIADSTEAFF. The CDR3 DNA follows: TGTGCCAGTAGTATAGCTGACAGCACTGAAGCTTTCTTT.

This chain links TRBV6-6 with TRBJ2-2; 8 positions agree with TRBD1. Germline V CDR1 and CDR2: MNHNY, SVGAGI (reference sequence). This CDR3 has 13 residues. Unmatched junction bases numbered 3, after V lost 8 bases and J lost 4 bases. The CDR3 reads CASHRGSTGELFF. CDR3 DNA: TGTGCCAGCCACAGGGGGTCCACCGGGGAGCTGTTTTTT.

J is TRBJ1-1 and V is TRBV27; a weak D match, TRBD1 (6 bases). Germline lookup yields CDR1 MNHEY and CDR2 SMNVEV (reference sequence). CDR3 size: 13 residues. The ends were cut back, 8 bases at V and 8 bases at J, with 18 bases in the middle. CDR3 loop: CASHPTGFSEAFF. The DNA of the CDR3 is TGTGCCAGCCACCCCACAGGGTTTTCCGAAGCTTTCTTT.

This sequence joins TRBV7-2 and TRBJ2-5, with D tentatively TRBD2 (6 bases). The V gene's germline CDR1 is SGHTA and CDR2 FQGNSA. The CDR3 contains 14 residues. Trimming took 5 bases from V and 2 from J, leaving 12 bases between them. The CDR3 coding sequence is TGTGCCAGCAGCCACCGGGCGGGACAAGAGACCCAGTACTTC. It translates to CASSHRAGQETQYF.

This chain connects TRBV30 to TRBJ2-1, with 8 positions matching TRBD2. Trimming cost V 3 bases and J 7 bases; bases outside gene matches: 11. The CDR3 runs 15 residues. Per germline, CDR1 GTSNPN and CDR2 SVGIG (reference sequence). The CDR3 DNA sequence: TGTGCCTGGAGCCTGGATGGGACTAGTAGTAATGAGCAGTTCTTC. Amino acid sequence: CAWSLDGTSSNEQFF. Using reference TRBV30 and TRBJ2-1 for the parts outside the CDR3, the full variable domain is SQTIHQWPATLVQPVGSPLSLECTVEGTSNPNLYWYRQAAGRGLQLLFYSVGIGQISSEVPQNLSASRPQDRQFILSSKKLLLSDSGFYLCAWSLDGTSSNEQFFGPGTRLTVL.

This rearrangement joins TRBV21-1 to TRBJ1-5; the table's D call TRBD1 went unverified against the DNA. TRBV21-1 is a listed pseudogene. The CDR3 consists of 15 residues. DNA of the CDR3: TGTGCCAGCAGCAATCGACAGGTTAGCAATCAGCCCCAGCATTTT. Translating gives CASSNRQVSNQPQHF.

The V call is TRBV7-2, the J call TRBJ1-1; no firm D call. Looked up from germline, CDR1 is SGHTA and CDR2 is FQGNSA. The CDR3 has 15 residues. The V and J ends lost 1 base and 5 bases respectively, with 14 bases between them. CDR3 loop: CASSLGVPPGTEAFF. CDR3 sequence (DNA): TGTGCCAGCAGCTTAGGGGTCCCCCCGGGTACTGAAGCTTTCTTT.

The chain employs TRBV29-1 and TRBJ1-2; D gene unclear. Germline-derived CDR1 and CDR2 are SQVTM and ANQGSEA. The CDR3 totals 13 residues. V shed 3 bases and J shed 7 bases, with 15 bases lying between them. The CDR3 DNA sequence: TGCAGCGTTGATCGGATGGGCTCAGGTGGCTACACCTTC. Amino acid sequence: CSVDRMGSGGYTF.